The 29 T cell receptor beta chains below all came from one sample that was sequenced in a study of T cells expressing NK-cell markers. TCRdb re-called the 5' RACE reads, yielding one record per CDR3 amino acid sequence without DNA. The clone table shows roughly 430,000 distinct CDR3 sequences, with the ten largest holding under 7.5%. The sequencing sample was made of blood T cells: a sorted CD56 or NKG2C T cell subset, CD4+ or CD8+ T cells, or bulk PBMC T cells (not recorded which). These receptors all stem from a woman between 18 and 75 years old in good health.

This rearrangement joins TRBV6-2 or TRBV6-3 to TRBJ2-1. The CDR3 covers 12 residues. Looked up from germline, CDR1 is MNHEY and CDR2 is SVGEGT. Here the CDR3 reads CASTYPSNEQFF.

The chain has TRBV19 and TRBJ1-5; TCRdb reports TRBD1, a call that lacks DNA to check it against. The length of the CDR3 is 14 residues. The germline V gene encodes CDR1 LNHDA and CDR2 SQIVND (reference sequence). The CDR3: CASSRQASDQPQHF.

The chain uses TRBV12-3 or TRBV12-4 and TRBJ2-2; as DNA is missing, the TRBD1 call by TCRdb cannot be tested. The CDR3 totals 16 residues. Here the CDR3 reads CASSLANRGGTGELFF.

The chain is built from TRBV20-1 and TRBJ2-1; TCRdb lists TRBD1, though no DNA is available to test this call. The length of the CDR3 is 16 residues. Per the germline V gene, CDR1 is DFQATT and CDR2 is SNEGSKA (reference sequence). CDR3 loop: CSATPGTGLPYNEQFF.

The rearrangement links TRBV5-5 to TRBJ1-1; the TRBD1 assignment by TCRdb is unverifiable without DNA. This CDR3 has 14 residues. Germline V gene lookup returns CDR1 SGHKS and CDR2 YYEKEE (reference sequence). CDR3 region: CASSLWEGDTEAFF.

This chain connects TRBV7-9 to TRBJ2-3. Germline CDR1 SEHNR, CDR2 FQNEAQ (reference sequence). The CDR3 loop spans 17 amino acids. CDR3 sequence: CASSLVATREGTDTQYF.

The chain joins TRBV7-2 to TRBJ2-5; TCRdb selects TRBD1, and the lack of DNA leaves this call unchecked. Per the germline V gene, CDR1 is SGHTA and CDR2 is FQGNSA. The length of the CDR3 is 17 residues. CDR3: CASSLVPPGAFQETQYF.

The V call is TRBV3-1, the J call TRBJ2-1; as DNA is missing, the TRBD1 call by TCRdb cannot be tested. CDR1 is LGHDT, CDR2 YNNKEL, per germline (reference sequence). There are 14 residues in the CDR3. CDR3 amino acids: CASRGQAIANEQFF.

The chain links TRBV7-8 to TRBJ2-7; TCRdb calls TRBD2, which cannot be checked without DNA. The CDR3 is 14 amino acids. Germline V gives CDR1 SGHVS, CDR2 FQNEAQ. CDR3 amino acids: CASSRRTDSYEQYF.

This chain joins TRBV7-9 and TRBJ2-6; checking the TCRdb D call of TRBD1 is not possible without DNA. Germline V gene data show CDR1 as SEHNR and CDR2 as FQNEAQ (reference sequence). This CDR3 is 16 amino acids long. The CDR3 is CASSLGGVDGANVLTF.

The rearrangement links TRBV12-3 or TRBV12-4 to TRBJ2-7; TCRdb's D gene call, TRBD2, goes unchecked for lack of DNA. CDR3 length: 16 amino acids. CDR3 amino acids: CASSSGSGTARDEQYF.

V usage is TRBV3-1 and J usage is TRBJ1-6; the TRBD1 assignment by TCRdb is unverifiable without DNA. Germline CDR1 and CDR2: LGHDT and YNNKEL (reference sequence). This CDR3 comprises 15 residues. CDR3 protein: CASSAGAAQNSPLHF.

The chain has TRBV3-1 and TRBJ2-1; the TCRdb D gene call, TRBD1, has no DNA to confirm it. From germline, CDR1 is LGHDT and CDR2 YNNKEL (reference sequence). The CDR3 contains 15 residues. CDR3 in amino acids: CASSPPGQIFNEQFF.

This chain joins TRBV5-6 and TRBJ2-2; TCRdb calls TRBD1, which cannot be checked without DNA. The germline V gene encodes CDR1 SGHDT and CDR2 YYEEEE. CDR3 size: 14 residues. The CDR3 protein is CASSLFRGTGELFF.

The V and J genes are TRBV5-1 and TRBJ2-1; without DNA, the TCRdb call of TRBD1 cannot be checked. Germline values: CDR1 SGHRS, CDR2 YFSETQ. This CDR3 contains 14 residues. The CDR3 loop reads CASSSGTGYNEQFF.

This sequence joins TRBV20-1 and TRBJ2-6; the TCRdb D gene call, TRBD1, has no DNA to confirm it. CDR3 size: 15 residues. CDR1 DFQATT and CDR2 SNEGSKA come from the germline V gene (reference sequence). The CDR3 reads CSAKTGFSGANVLTF.

The J gene is TRBJ2-7, the V gene TRBV9; without DNA, the TCRdb call of TRBD1 cannot be checked. The CDR3 spans 14 residues. Germline assignment: CDR1 SGDLS and CDR2 YYNGEE. The CDR3 loop reads CASSSPETAYEQYF. The full variable domain, with the rest looked up from reference TRBV9 and TRBJ2-7, is DSGVTQTPKHLITATGQRVTLRCSPRSGDLSVYWYQQSLDQGLQFLIQYYNGEERAKGNILERFSAQQFPDLHSELNLSSLELGDSALYFCASSSPETAYEQYFGPGTRLTVT.

V and J are TRBV12-3 or TRBV12-4 and TRBJ2-5; TCRdb names TRBD1, which stays unverified in the absence of DNA. This CDR3 has 12 amino acids. CDR3 sequence reads: CASRGQQETQYF.

The chain uses TRBV7-2 and TRBJ1-3; TCRdb picks TRBD1, but there is no DNA to check that call. The CDR3 extends over 13 amino acids. Germline V gene sequence: CDR1 SGHTA, CDR2 FQGNSA. The CDR3 here is CASSILTGGTIYF.

The rearrangement joins TRBV9 to TRBJ1-2; checking the TCRdb D call of TRBD1 is not possible without DNA. This CDR3 is 16 amino acids long. The germline V gene encodes CDR1 SGDLS and CDR2 YYNGEE. The CDR3 loop is CASSESRDRNFYGYTF.

The chain uses TRBV21-1 and TRBJ2-1; lacking DNA, the TRBD2 call made by TCRdb goes unchecked. TRBV21-1 is marked as a pseudogene. This CDR3 spans 17 amino acids. The CDR3 sequence: CASSRSSGGAVWNEQFF.

This sequence joins TRBV27 and TRBJ1-2; the TCRdb call, TRBD1, lacks DNA for checking. Germline V gene lookup returns CDR1 MNHEY and CDR2 SMNVEV (reference sequence). The CDR3 length is 15 residues. The chain's CDR3 is CASSSPGQGAYGYTF.

CDR3 loop: CASSSGSAGEITDTQYF. This chain connects TRBV4-2 to TRBJ2-3. Germline V CDR1 and CDR2: LGHNA, YNFKEQ. CDR3 length: 17 amino acids.

V gene TRBV12-3 or TRBV12-4 combines with J gene TRBJ1-3; checking the TCRdb D call of TRBD1 is not possible without DNA. The CDR3 is made up of 15 amino acids. The chain's CDR3 is CASSLSRTAGNTIYF.

This chain uses TRBV20-1 with TRBJ1-5; the TCRdb call, TRBD1, lacks DNA for checking. The germline CDR1 and CDR2 sequences are DFQATT and SNEGSKA (reference sequence). The CDR3 contains 15 residues. CDR3 loop: CSAREIPSFNQPQHF.

The chain carries TRBV5-4 and TRBJ2-1; TCRdb selects TRBD2, and the lack of DNA leaves this call unchecked. From germline, CDR1 is SGHNT and CDR2 YYREEE (reference sequence). This CDR3 is 15 amino acids long. The CDR3 here is CASSLGDLAPSEQFF.

V is TRBV20-1 and J is TRBJ2-1; TCRdb's D call, TRBD2, is unchecked because there is no DNA. This CDR3 contains 13 residues. Germline V CDR1 and CDR2: DFQATT, SNEGSKA (reference sequence). The CDR3 spells CSAGSTRLNEQFF.

V and J are TRBV27 and TRBJ1-5. Germline values: CDR1 MNHEY, CDR2 SMNVEV (reference sequence). The CDR3 is made up of 15 amino acids. CDR3 in amino acids: CASSALVGRDQPQHF.

This chain connects TRBV5-1 to TRBJ2-7; checking the TCRdb D call of TRBD1 is not possible without DNA. The CDR3 totals 15 residues. CDR1 SGHRS and CDR2 YFSETQ come from the germline V gene. The chain's CDR3 is CTSSLAGLTGGEQYF.